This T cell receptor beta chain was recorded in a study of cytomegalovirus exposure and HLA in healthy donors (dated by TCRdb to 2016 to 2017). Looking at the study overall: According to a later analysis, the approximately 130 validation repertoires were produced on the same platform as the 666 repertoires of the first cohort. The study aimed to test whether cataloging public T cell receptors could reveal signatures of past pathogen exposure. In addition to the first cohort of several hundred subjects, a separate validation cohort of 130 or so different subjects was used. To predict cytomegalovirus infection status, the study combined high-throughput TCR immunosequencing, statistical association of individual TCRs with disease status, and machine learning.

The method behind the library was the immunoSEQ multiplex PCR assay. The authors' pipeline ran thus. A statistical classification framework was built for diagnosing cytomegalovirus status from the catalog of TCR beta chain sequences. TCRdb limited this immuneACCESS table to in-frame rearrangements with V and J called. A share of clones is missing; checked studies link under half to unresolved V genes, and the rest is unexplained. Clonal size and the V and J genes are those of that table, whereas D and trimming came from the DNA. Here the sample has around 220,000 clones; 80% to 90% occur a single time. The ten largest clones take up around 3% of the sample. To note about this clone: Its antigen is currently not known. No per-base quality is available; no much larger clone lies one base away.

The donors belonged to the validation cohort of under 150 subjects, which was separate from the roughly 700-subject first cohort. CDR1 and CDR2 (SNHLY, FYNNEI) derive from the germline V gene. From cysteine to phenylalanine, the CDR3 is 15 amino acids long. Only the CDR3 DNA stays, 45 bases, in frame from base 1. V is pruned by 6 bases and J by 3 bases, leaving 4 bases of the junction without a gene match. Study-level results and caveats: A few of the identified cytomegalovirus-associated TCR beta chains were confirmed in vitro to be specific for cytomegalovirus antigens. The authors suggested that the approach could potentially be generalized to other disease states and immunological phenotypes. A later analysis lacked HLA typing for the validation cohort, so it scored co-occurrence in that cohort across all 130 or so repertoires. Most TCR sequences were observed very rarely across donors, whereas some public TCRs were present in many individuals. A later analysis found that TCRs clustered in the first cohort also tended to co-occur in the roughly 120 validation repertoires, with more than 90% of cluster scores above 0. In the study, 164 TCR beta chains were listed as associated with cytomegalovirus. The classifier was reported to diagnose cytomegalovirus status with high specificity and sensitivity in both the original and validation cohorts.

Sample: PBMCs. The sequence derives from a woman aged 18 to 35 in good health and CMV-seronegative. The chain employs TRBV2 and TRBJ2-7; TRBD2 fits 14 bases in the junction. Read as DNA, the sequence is TGTGCCAGCAGAGGGACTAGCGGGAGTCGCTACGAGCAGTACTTC. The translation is CASRGTSGSRYEQYF.